This T cell receptor (beta chain) was found in a study of shared clonotypes between healthy human individuals. Background on the study: Each donor had three CD4 naive, three CD4 memory, two CD8 naive and one CD8 memory plate. Whole-study findings and limits: Lower generation probabilities were found for non-shared clonotypes than for those shared by all four donors.

Each sorted subset replicate got 200 ng genomic DNA, roughly 27,000 genomes. Repertoires were generated with immunoSEQ multiplex PCR, while TCRdb's copy carries only in-frame clones and drops some. This table has over a million clones, 96% appearing once. As to this clone: What it recognizes is unknown.

The sequence was obtained from a man under 40 in good health. Sequenced input: naive CD4+ T cells sorted from blood. Subset described: CD45RA+ positively selected.

CDR3 loop: CASSLLGLAGALGETQYF. For the CDR3, the DNA is TGTGCCAGCAGTTTATTGGGACTAGCGGGAGCATTGGGAGAGACCCAGTACTTC. The J gene is TRBJ2-5, the V gene TRBV28, with 14 bases identical to TRBD2. The CDR3 spans 18 residues. Germline loops: CDR1 MDHEN, CDR2 SYDVKM. V shed 1 base, J shed 4 bases, and the junction held 8 bases outside the gene matches.